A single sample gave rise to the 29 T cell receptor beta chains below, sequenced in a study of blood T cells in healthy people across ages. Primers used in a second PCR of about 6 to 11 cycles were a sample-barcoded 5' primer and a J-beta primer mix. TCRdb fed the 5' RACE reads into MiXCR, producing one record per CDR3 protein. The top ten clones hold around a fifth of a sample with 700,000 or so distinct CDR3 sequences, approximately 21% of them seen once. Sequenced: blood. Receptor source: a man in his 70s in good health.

The CDR3 nucleotides read TGTGCCAGCAGTTTAGGGATTATCAATCAGCCCCAGCATTTT. This codes for CASSLGIINQPQHF. The chain employs TRBV12-3 or TRBV12-4 and TRBJ1-5; D unclear. The CDR3 has 14 residues. Trimming pared 1 base from V and 3 bases from J, leaving 7 bases between.

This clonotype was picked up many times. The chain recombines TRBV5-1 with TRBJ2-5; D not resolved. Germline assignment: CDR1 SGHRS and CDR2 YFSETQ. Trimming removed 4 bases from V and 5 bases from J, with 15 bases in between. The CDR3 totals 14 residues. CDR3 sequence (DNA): TGCGCCAGCAGCGTCACAGTGACGCGGGAGACCCAGTACTTC. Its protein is CASSVTVTRETQYF.

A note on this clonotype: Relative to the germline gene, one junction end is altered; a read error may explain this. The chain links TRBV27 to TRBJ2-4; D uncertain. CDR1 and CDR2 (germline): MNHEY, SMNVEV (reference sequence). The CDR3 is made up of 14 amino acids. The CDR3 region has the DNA TGTGCTAGCAGTTTATCCCCCCACAAAAACATTCAGTACTTC. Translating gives CASSLSPHKNIQYF.

The DNA for the CDR3 is TGTGCCAGCACCAATATGGGTGGGCCGGGCAGCGACGAGCAGTACTTC. It codes for CASTNMGGPGSDEQYF. The V gene is TRBV28, the J gene TRBJ2-1; D unresolved. The better agreement between TRBJ2-7 and the DNA end casts doubt on the J call. This CDR3 has 16 amino acids. The germline CDR1 and CDR2 sequences are MDHEN and SYDVKM.

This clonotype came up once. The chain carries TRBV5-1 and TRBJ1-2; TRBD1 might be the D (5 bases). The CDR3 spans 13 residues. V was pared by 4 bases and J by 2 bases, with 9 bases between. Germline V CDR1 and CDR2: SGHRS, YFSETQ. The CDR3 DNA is TGCGCCAGCAGCGACAGCGTGAACTATGGCTACACCTTC. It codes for CASSDSVNYGYTF.

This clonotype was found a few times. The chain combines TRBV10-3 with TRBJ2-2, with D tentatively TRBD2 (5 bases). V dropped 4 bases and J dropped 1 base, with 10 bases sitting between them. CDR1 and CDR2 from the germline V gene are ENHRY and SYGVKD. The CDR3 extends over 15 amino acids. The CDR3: CAISVAGRNTGELFF. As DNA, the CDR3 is TGTGCCATCAGTGTCGCGGGCAGGAACACCGGGGAGCTGTTTTTT.

The CDR3 loop is CASSPVRQQETQYF. CDR3 coding DNA: TGTGCCAGCAGCCCGGTCAGACAGCAAGAGACCCAGTACTTC. J is TRBJ2-5 and V is TRBV6-2 or TRBV6-3; possibly TRBD1 for D (5 bases). V was shortened by 6 bases and J by 2 bases, with 13 bases between the two germline ends. Germline CDR1 is MNHEY and CDR2 is SVGEGT. The CDR3 runs to 14 residues.

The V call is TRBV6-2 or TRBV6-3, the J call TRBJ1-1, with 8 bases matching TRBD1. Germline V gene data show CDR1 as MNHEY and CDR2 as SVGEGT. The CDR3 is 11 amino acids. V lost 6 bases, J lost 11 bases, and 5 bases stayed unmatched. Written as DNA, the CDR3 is TGTGCCAGCAGAAGACAGGGGTGGGCTTTCTTT. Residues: CASRRQGWAFF.

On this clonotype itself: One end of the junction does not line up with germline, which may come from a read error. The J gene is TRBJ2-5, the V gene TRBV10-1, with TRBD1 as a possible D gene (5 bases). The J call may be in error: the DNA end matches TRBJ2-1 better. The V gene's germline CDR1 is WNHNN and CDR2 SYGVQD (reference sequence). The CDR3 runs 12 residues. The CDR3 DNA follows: TGCGCCAGCTCGGCAGGGTACAGTGAGCAGTTCTTC. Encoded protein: CASSAGYSEQFF.

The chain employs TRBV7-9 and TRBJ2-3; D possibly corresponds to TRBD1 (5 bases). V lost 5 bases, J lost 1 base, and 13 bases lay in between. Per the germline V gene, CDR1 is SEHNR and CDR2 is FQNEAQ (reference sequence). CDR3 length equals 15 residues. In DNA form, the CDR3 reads TGTGCCAGCAGCCTCACCGTGACAGGCACAGATACGCAGTATTTT. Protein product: CASSLTVTGTDTQYF.

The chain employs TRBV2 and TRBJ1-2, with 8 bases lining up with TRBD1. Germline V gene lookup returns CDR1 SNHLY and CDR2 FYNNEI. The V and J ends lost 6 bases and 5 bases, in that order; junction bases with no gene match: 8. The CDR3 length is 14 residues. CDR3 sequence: CASRKGTGQYGYTF. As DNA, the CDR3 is TGTGCCAGCAGGAAGGGGACAGGCCAATATGGCTACACCTTC.

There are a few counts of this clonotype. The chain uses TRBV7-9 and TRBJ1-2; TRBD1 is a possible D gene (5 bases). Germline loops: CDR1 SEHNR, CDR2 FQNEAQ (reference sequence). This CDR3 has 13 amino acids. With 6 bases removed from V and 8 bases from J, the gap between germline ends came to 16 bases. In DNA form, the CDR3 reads TGTGCCAGCAGGAACTTGGGGGGGTTCGGCTACACCTTC. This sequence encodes CASRNLGGFGYTF.

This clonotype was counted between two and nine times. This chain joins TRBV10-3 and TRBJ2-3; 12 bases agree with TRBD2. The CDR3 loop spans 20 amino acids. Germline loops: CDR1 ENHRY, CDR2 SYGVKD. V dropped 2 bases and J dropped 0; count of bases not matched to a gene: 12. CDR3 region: CAISEMASGGVVGSTDTQYF. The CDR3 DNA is TGTGCCATCAGTGAGATGGCTAGCGGGGGGGTCGTCGGTAGCACAGATACGCAGTATTTT.

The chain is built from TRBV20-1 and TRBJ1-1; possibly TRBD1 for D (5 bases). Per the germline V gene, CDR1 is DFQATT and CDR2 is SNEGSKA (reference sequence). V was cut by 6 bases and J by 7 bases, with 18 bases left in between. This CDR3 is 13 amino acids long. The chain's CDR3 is CSAPTQASGEAFF. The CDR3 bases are TGCAGTGCCCCGACACAGGCGTCCGGTGAAGCTTTCTTT.

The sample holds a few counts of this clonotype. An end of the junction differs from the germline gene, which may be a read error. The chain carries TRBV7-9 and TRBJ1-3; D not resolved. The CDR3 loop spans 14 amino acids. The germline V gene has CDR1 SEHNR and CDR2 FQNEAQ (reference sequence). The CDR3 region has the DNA TGTGCCGGCAGCCAGGCACTCGCGAGGAACACCATATATTTT. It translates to CAGSQALARNTIYF.

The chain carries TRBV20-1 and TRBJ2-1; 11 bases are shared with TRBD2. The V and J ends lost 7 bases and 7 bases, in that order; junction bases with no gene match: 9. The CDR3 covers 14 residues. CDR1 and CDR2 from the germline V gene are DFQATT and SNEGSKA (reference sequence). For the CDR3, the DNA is TGCAGTGTTCCGACTAGCGGGGTTAGAAATGAGCAGTTCTTC. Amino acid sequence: CSVPTSGVRNEQFF.

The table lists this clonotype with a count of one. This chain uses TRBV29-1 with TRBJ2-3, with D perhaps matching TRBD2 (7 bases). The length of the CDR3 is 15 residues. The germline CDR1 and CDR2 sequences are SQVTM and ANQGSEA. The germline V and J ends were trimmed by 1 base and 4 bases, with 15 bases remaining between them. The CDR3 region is CSVEADSGGPDTQYF. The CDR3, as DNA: TGCAGCGTTGAAGCCGACTCCGGGGGGCCAGATACGCAGTATTTT.

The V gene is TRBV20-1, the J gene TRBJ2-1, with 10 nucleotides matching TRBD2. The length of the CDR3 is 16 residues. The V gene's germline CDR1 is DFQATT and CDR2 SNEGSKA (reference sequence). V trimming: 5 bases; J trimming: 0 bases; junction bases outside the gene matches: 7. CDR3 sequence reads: CSAPGLAVSSYNEQFF. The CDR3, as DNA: TGCAGTGCTCCTGGACTAGCGGTTAGCTCCTACAATGAGCAGTTCTTC.

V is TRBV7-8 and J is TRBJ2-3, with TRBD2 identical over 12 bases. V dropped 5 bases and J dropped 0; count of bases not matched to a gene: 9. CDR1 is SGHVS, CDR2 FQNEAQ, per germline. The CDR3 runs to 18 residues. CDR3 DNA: TGTGCCAGCAGCCCCCGGACTAGCGGGATATTTAGCACAGATACGCAGTATTTT. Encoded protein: CASSPRTSGIFSTDTQYF.

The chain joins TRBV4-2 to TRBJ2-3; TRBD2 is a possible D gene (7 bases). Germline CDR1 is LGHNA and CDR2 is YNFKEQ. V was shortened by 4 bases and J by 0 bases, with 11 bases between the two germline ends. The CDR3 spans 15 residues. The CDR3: CASSLRGQSTDTQYF. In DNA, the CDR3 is TGTGCCAGCAGCCTGCGGGGGCAAAGCACAGATACGCAGTATTTT.

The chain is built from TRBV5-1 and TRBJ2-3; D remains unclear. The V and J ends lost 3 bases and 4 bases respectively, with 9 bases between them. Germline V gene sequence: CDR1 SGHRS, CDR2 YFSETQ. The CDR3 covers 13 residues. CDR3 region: CASSSPQSDTQYF. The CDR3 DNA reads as TGCGCCAGCAGCTCCCCGCAATCAGATACGCAGTATTTT.

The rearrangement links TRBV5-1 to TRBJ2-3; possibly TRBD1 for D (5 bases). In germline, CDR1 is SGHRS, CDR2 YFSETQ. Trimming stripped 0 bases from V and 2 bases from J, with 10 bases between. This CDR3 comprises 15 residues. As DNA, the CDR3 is TGCGCCAGCAGCTTGGTGCAGGGTTACACAGATACGCAGTATTTT. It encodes CASSLVQGYTDTQYF.

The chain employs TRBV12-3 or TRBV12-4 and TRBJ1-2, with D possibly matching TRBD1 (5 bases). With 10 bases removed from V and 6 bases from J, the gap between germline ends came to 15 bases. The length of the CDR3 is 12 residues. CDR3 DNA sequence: TGTGCCACTACCAGGGTTTATGATGGCTACACCTTC. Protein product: CATTRVYDGYTF.

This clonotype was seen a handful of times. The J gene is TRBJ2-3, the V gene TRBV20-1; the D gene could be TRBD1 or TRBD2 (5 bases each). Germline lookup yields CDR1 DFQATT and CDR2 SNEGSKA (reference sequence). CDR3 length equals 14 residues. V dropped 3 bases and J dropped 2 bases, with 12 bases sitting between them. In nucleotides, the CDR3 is TGCAGTGCTAGTGAAGGGGACCCCACAGATACGCAGTATTTT. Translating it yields CSASEGDPTDTQYF.

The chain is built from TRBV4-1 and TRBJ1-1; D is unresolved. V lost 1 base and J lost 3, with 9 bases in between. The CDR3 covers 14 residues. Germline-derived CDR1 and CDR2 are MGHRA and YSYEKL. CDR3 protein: CASSQVLRDTEAFF. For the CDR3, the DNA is TGCGCCAGCAGCCAAGTATTAAGGGACACTGAAGCTTTCTTT.

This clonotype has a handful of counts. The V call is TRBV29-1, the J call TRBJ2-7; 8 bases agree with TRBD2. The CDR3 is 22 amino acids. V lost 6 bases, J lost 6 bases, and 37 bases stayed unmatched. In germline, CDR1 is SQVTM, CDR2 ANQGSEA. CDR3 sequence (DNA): TGCAGCGTGACTCCCCGCGACAGGCTAGAAGATAGCGGGAACGAATGGAGACGCGAGCAGTACGTC. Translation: CSVTPRDRLEDSGNEWRREQYV.

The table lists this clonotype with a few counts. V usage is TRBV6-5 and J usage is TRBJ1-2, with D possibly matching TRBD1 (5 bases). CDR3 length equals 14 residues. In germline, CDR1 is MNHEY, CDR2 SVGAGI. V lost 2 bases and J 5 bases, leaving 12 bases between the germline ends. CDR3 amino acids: CASSYQRKGYGYTF. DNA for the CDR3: TGTGCCAGCAGTTACCAACGGAAGGGGTATGGCTACACCTTC.

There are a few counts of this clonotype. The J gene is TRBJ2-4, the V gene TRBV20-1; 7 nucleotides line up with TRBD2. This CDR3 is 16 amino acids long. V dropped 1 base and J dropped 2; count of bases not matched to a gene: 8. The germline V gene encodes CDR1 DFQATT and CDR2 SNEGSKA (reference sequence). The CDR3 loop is CSARVASGGSKNIQYF. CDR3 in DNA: TGCAGTGCTAGAGTGGCTAGCGGTGGGTCCAAAAACATTCAGTACTTC.

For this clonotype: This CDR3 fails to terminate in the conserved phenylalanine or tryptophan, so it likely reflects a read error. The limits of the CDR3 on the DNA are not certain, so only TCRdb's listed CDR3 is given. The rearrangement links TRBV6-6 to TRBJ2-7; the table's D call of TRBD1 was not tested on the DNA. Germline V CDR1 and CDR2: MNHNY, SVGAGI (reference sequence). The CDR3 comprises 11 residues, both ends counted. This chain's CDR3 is CASSYGTGSSA.